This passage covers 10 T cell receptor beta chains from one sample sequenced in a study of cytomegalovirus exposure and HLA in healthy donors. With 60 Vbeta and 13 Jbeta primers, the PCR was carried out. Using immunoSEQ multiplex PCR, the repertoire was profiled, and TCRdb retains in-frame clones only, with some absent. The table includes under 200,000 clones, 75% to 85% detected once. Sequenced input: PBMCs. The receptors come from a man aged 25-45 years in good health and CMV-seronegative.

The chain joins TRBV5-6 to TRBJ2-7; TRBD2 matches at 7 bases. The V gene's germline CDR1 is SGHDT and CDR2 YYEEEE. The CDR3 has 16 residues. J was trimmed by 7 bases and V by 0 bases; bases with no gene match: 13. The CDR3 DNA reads TGTGCCAGCAGCTTGGACGGGGGGTTGGGGTCTACGGAGCAGTACTTC. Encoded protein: CASSLDGGLGSTEQYF.

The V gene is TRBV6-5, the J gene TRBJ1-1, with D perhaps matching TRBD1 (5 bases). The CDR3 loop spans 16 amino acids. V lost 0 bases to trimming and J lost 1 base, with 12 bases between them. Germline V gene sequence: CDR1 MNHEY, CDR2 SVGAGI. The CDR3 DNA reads TGTGCCAGCAGTTACTCGCCCATAACAGGGAACACTGAAGCTTTCTTT. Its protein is CASSYSPITGNTEAFF.

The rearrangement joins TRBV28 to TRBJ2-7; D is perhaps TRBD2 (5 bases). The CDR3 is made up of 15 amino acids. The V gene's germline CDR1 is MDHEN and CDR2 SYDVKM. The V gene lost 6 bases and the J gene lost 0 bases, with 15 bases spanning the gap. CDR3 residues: CASSQELGYSYEQYF. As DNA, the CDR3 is TGTGCCAGCAGCCAAGAACTAGGGTACTCCTACGAGCAGTACTTC. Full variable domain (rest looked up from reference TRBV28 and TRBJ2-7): DVKVTQSSRYLVKRTGEKVFLECVQDMDHENMFWYRQDPGLGLRLIYFSYDVKMKEKGDIPEGYSVSREKKERFSLILESASTNQTSMYLCASSQELGYSYEQYFGPGTRLTVT.

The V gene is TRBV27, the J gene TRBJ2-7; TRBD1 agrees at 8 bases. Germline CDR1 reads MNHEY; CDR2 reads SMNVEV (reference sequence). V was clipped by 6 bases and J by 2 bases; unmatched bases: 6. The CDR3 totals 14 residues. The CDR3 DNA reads TGTGCCAGCAGCCACGGGACAGGCCCCTACGAGCAGTACTTC. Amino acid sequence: CASSHGTGPYEQYF.

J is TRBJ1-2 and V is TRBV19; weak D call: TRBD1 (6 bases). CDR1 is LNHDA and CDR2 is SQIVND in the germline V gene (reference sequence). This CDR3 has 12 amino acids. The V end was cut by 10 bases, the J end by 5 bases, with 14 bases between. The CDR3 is CATQGLSYGYTF. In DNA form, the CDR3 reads TGTGCCACACAGGGTCTAAGTTATGGCTACACCTTC. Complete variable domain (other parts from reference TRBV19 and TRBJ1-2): DGGITQSPKYLFRKEGQNVTLSCEQNLNHDAMYWYRQDPGQGLRLIYYSQIVNDFQKGDIAEGYSVSREKKESFPLTVTSAQKNPTAFYLCATQGLSYGYTFGSGTRLTVV.

CDR3 region: CAWSVTSGASTDTQYF. In nucleotides, the CDR3 is TGTGCCTGGAGTGTGACTAGCGGGGCCAGCACAGATACGCAGTATTTT. V usage is TRBV30 and J usage is TRBJ2-3, with TRBD2 identical over 11 bases. Trimming removed 0 bases from V and 0 bases from J; junction bases left unmatched: 2. The germline V gene has CDR1 GTSNPN and CDR2 SVGIG (reference sequence). This CDR3 comprises 16 residues.

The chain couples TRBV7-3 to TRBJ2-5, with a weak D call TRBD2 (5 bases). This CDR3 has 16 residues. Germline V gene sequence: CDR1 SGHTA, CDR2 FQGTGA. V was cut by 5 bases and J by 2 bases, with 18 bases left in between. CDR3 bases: TGTGCCAGCAGCCGAAACAGCGGAGGTATTCAAGAGACCCAGTACTTC. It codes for CASSRNSGGIQETQYF.

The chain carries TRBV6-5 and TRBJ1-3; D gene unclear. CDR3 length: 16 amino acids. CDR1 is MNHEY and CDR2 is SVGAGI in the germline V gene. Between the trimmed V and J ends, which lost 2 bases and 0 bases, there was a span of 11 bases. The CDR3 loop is CASSYQRGPSGNTIYF. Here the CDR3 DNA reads TGTGCCAGCAGTTACCAGAGAGGGCCCTCTGGAAACACCATATATTTT.

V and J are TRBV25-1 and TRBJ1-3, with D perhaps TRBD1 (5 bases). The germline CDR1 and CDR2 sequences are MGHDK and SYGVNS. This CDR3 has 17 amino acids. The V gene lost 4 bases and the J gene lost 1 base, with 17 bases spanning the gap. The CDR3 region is CASSGSPRKGSGNTIYF. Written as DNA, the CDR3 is TGTGCCAGCAGTGGCTCCCCCCGTAAGGGGTCTGGAAACACCATATATTTT.

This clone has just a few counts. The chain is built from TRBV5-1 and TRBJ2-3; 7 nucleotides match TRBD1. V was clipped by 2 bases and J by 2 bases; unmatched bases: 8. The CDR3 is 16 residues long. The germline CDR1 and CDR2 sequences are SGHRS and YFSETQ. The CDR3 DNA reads TGCGCCAGCAGCTTCTTAGACAGGGATAACACAGATACGCAGTATTTT. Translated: CASSFLDRDNTDTQYF.